This T cell receptor beta chain was observed in a study of Ad26.COV2.S vaccination and SARS-CoV-2 variants. Treatment defined: some 19 received Ad26.COV2.S at low or high dose, single or two shots; about 5 received placebo; per-sample allocation not given. At day 63 after the first vaccine or placebo injection, samples were drawn. Aged 18-55 years, donor was enrolled in Boston at some point between 2019 and 2021. Using immunoSEQ multiplex PCR, the repertoire was profiled, and TCRdb retains in-frame clones only, with some absent. Among about 370,000 clones listed, 70% to 90% were seen once. Study-wide findings and caveats: Considerable breadth of spike-specific CD8+ and CD4+ T cell responses has reportedly been documented following vaccination.

As to this clone: Its antigen remains unidentified.

The receptor comes from a person between 18 and 59 years old who received the Ad26.COV2.S COVID-19 vaccine or a placebo. Sequenced material: peripheral blood, taken in a trial of Ad26.COV2.S vaccine versus placebo.

CDR3 coding DNA: TGTGCCTGGAGTCATCCCCGGACAGGGGTCTATGGCTACACCTTC. This sequence encodes CAWSHPRTGVYGYTF. The chain uses TRBV30 and TRBJ1-2; 9 nucleotides line up with TRBD1. The CDR3 is 15 amino acids. Per the germline V gene, CDR1 is GTSNPN and CDR2 is SVGIG (reference sequence). Losses at the gene ends were 2 bases for V and 4 bases for J; bases not matched to a gene: 8.